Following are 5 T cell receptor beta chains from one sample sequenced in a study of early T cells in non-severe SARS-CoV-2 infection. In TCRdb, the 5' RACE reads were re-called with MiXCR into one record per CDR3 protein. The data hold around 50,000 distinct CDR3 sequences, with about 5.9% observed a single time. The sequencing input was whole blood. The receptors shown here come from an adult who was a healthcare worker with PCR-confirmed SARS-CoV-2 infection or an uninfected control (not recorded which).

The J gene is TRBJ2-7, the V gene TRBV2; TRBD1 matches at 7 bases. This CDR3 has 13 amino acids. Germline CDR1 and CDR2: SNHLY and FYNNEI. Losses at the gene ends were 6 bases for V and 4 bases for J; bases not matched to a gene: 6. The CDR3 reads CASRTGLYYEQYF. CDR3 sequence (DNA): TGTGCCAGCAGGACAGGGCTTTATTACGAGCAGTACTTC. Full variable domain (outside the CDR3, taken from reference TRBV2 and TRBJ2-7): EPEVTQTPSHQVTQMGQEVILRCVPISNHLYFYWYRQILGQKVEFLVSFYNNEISEKSEIFDDQFSVERPDGSNFTLKIRSTKLEDSAMYFCASRTGLYYEQYFGPGTRLTVT.

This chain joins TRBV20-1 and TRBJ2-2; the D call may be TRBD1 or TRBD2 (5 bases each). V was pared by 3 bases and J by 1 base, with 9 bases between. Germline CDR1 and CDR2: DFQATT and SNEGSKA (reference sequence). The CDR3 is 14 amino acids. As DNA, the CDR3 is TGCAGTGCTAGGCAGAGGGGGAACACCGGGGAGCTGTTTTTT. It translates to CSARQRGNTGELFF.

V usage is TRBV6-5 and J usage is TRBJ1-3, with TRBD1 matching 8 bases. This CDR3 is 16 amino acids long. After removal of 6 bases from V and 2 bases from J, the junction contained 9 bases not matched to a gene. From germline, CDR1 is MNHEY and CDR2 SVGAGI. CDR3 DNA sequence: TGTGCCAGCAGAGCCCTCGGACAGGGAGCTGGAAACACCATATATTTT. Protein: CASRALGQGAGNTIYF.

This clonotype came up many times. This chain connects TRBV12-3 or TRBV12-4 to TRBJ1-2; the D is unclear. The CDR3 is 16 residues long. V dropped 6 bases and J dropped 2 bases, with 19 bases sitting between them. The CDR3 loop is CASRFSIGFWNYGYTF. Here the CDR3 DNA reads TGTGCCAGCAGATTCAGTATTGGTTTCTGGAACTATGGCTACACCTTC.

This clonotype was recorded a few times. The CDR3 spells CSARESSEIQETQYF. In nucleotides, the CDR3 is TGCAGTGCTAGGGAGAGTAGCGAGATACAAGAGACCCAGTACTTC. The chain uses TRBV20-1 and TRBJ2-5, with D maybe TRBD2 (5 bases). CDR1 and CDR2 (germline): DFQATT, SNEGSKA (reference sequence). The CDR3 has 15 residues. V lost 3 bases to trimming and J lost 2 bases, with 16 bases between them.